This TCR beta chain was retrieved from a study of T cell responses to AZD1222 COVID-19 vaccine. Trimming cost V 6 bases and J 0 bases, with 11 bases left between them. The CDR3 covers 15 residues. CDR1 and CDR2 (germline): MNHEY, SVGEGT. Sequencing was performed with immunoSEQ multiplex PCR; in TCRdb, only in-frame clones are kept and a portion is missing. The profile shows approximately 140,000 clones, 80% to 95% of them singletons. Sequenced here: peripheral blood, sampled 28 days after the second AZD1222 dose. This sequence was found in an adult who received the AZD1222 COVID-19 vaccine. This chain connects TRBV6-2 or TRBV6-3 to TRBJ1-4; the D is unclear. The CDR3 DNA follows: TGTGCCAGCAGCCGTCGTGACTCAACTAATGAAAAACTGTTTTTT. Translating it yields CASSRRDSTNEKLFF.